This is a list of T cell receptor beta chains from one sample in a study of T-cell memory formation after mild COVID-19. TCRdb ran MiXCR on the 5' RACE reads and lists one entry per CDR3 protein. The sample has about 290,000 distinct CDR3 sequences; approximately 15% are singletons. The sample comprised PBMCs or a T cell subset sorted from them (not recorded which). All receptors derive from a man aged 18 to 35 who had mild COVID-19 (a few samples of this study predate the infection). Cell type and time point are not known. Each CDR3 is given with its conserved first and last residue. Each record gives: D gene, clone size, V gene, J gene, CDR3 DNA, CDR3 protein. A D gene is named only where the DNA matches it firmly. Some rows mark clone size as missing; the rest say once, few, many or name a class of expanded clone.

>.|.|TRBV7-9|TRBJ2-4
TGTGCCAGCAGCTTTGGCCTAGCCAAAAACATTCAGTACTTC
CASSFGLAKNIQYF
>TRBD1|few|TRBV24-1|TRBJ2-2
TGTGCCACCAGTGATAGGGGACAGGGCCCCGGGGAGCTGTTTTTT
CATSDRGQGPGELFF
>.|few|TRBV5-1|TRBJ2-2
TGCGCCAGCAGAGGGGTAGAGCTGTTTTTT
CASRGVELFF
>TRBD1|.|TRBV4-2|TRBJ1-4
TGTGCCAGCGACCAATCACAGGGGGGGGAAAAACTGTTTTTT
CASDQSQGGEKLFF
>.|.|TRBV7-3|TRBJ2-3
TGTGCCAGCAGCTTACAGGGGCCCACAGATACGCAGTATTTT
CASSLQGPTDTQYF
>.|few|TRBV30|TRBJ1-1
TGTGCCTGGGGGGGACCCAGTTTTGAAGCTTTCTTT
CAWGGPSFEAFF
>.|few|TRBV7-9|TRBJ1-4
TGTGCCAGCAGCCCAGGGAGAGGGACGGATAATGAAAAACTGTTTTTT
CASSPGRGTDNEKLFF
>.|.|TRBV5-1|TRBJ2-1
TGCGCCAGCAGTCGGGGGAGATACAATGAGCAGTTCTTC
CASSRGRYNEQFF
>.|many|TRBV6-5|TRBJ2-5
TGTGCCAGCAGCCCCATCCCGGACCGCCGGGTCCAAGAGACCCAGTACTTC
CASSPIPDRRVQETQYF
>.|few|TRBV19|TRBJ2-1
TGTGCCAGTGTCCAAGCCAGGGGATACAATGAGCAGTTCTTC
CASVQARGYNEQFF
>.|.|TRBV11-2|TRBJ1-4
TGTGCCAGCAGGGGGGCAGCTAATGAAAAACTGTTTTTT
CASRGAANEKLFF
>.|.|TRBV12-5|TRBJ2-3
TGTGCTAGTGGTTTGCCCGACGCAGATACGCAGTATTTT
CASGLPDADTQYF
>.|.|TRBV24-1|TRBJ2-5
TGTGCCACCAGTGACCGTCCTAGCAACCAAGAGACCCAGTACTTC
CATSDRPSNQETQYF
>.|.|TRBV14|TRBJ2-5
TGTGCCAGCAGCCAAGAGATGTACCAAGAGACCCAGTACTTC
CASSQEMYQETQYF
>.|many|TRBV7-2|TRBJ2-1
TGTGCCAGCAGCTTAGTTAGCCAGAGCTCCTACAATGAGCAGTTCTTC
CASSLVSQSSYNEQFF
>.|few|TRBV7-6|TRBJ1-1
TGTGCCAGCAGCTTAGCGGTAGGGCCGGACACTGAAGCTTTCTTT
CASSLAVGPDTEAFF
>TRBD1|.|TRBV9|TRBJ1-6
TGTGCCAGCAGCGTGTCAGGGGGCAGTAATTCACCCCTCCACTTT
CASSVSGGSNSPLHF
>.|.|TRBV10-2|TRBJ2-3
TGCGCCAGCGGATTGTTGGATACGCAGTATTTT
CASGLLDTQYF
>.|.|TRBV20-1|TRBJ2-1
TGCAGTGCTAGTCTGCCTAGCGATCATGAGCAGTTCTTC
CSASLPSDHEQFF
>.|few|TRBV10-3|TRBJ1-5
TGTGCCATCAGTAGGGCAGATAGCAATCAGCCCCAGCATTTT
CAISRADSNQPQHF
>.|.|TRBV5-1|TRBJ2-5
TGCGCCAGCAGCCCCCCCTGGGCGGGAGAGACCCAGTACTTC
CASSPPWAGETQYF
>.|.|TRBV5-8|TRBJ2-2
TGTGCCAGCAGCAACCTGAGGAGCACCGGGGAGCTGTTTTTT
CASSNLRSTGELFF
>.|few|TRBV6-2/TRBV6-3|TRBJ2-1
TGTGCCAGCAGTTACGGACCCCCAGGCTACAATGAGCAGTTCTTC
CASSYGPPGYNEQFF
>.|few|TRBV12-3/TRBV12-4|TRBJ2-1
TGTGCCAGCAGTTTTCTTTATGAGCAGTTCTTC
CASSFLYEQFF
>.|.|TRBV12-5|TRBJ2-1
TGTGCTACCCGACTCGAGTCCTACAATGAGCAGTTCTTC
CATRLESYNEQFF